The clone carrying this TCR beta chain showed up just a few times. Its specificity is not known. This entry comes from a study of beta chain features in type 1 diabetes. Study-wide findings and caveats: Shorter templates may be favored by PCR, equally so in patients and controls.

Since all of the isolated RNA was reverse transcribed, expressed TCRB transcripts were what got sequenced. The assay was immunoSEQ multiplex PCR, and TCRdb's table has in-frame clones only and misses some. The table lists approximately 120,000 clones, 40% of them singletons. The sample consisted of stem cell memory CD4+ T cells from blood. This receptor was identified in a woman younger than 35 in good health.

As DNA, the CDR3 is TGTGCCAGTAGTATGGGACTAGCGACCTACGAGCAGTACTTC. Protein product: CASSMGLATYEQYF. The rearrangement joins TRBV19 to TRBJ2-7; 10 nucleotides match TRBD2. This CDR3 region has 14 residues. Germline loops: CDR1 LNHDA, CDR2 SQIVND (reference sequence). Trimming removed 3 bases from V and 2 bases from J; junction bases left unmatched: 1.